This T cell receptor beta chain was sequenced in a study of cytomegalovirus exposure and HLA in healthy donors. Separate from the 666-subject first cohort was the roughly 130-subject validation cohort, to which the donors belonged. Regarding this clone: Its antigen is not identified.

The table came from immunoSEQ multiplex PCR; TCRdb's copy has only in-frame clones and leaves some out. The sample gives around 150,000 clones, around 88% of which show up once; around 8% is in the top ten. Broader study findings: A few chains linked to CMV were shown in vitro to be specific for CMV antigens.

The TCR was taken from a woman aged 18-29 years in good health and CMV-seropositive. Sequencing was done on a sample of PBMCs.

The CDR3 sequence is CASSQEPPYSEKNIQYF. DNA for the CDR3: TGCGCCAGCAGCCAAGAGCCTCCGTATAGCGAGAAAAACATTCAGTACTTC. The chain has TRBV4-3 and TRBJ2-4; possibly TRBD2 for D (5 bases). CDR3 size: 17 residues. Trimming pared 0 bases from V and 4 bases from J, leaving 16 bases between. In germline, CDR1 is LGHNA, CDR2 YSLEER.